The 28 T cell receptor beta chains given below trace back to one sample, sequenced in a study of blood T cell repertoires in COVID-19. Sequencing used immunoSEQ multiplex PCR; TCRdb keeps in-frame clones, though not all of them. Counted here are over 400,000 clones, roughly nine tenths occurring once; the ten biggest clones make up around 8%. The sample was PBMCs or T cells enriched from blood (not recorded which). Source of these receptors: a woman in her fifties or sixties who had recovered from COVID-19.

The rearrangement links TRBV28 to TRBJ2-2; D might be TRBD1 (5 bases). Germline-derived CDR1 and CDR2 are MDHEN and SYDVKM. Trimming removed 5 bases at V and 6 bases at J, with 10 bases between. This CDR3 is built from 13 residues. The CDR3 loop is CASSRSGPGELFF. The CDR3 DNA reads TGTGCCAGCAGTCGCTCAGGGCCCGGGGAGCTGTTTTTT.

The V call is TRBV25-1, the J call TRBJ2-6, with 7 bases matching TRBD1. Germline assignment: CDR1 MGHDK and CDR2 SYGVNS. The CDR3 length is 17 residues. Trimming took 2 bases from V and 2 from J; bases not matched to a gene: 6. The CDR3 bases are TGTGCCAGCAGTGAAACGCAAGGGGGCGCTGGGGCCAACGTCCTGACTTTC. Amino acids: CASSETQGGAGANVLTF.

The V gene is TRBV4-1, the J gene TRBJ1-5, with D perhaps matching TRBD1 (6 bases). Germline V gene lookup returns CDR1 MGHRA and CDR2 YSYEKL. With 1 base removed from V and 2 bases from J, the gap between germline ends came to 12 bases. This CDR3 is 16 amino acids long. The CDR3 region has the DNA TGCGCCAGCAGCCAAGGCAGGGGATTGGGCAATCAGCCCCAGCATTTT. Protein product: CASSQGRGLGNQPQHF.

The V and J genes are TRBV3-1 (or the pseudogene TRBV3-2) and TRBJ1-4, with D tentatively TRBD1 (6 bases). V shed 5 bases and J shed 10 bases, with 17 bases lying between them. The CDR3 loop spans 14 amino acids. Germline V gene data show CDR1 as LGHDT and CDR2 as YNNKEL (reference sequence). CDR3 nucleotides: TGTGCCAGCAGCAACCGGGACAAAGGCCTAAAACTGTTTTTT. The encoded protein is CASSNRDKGLKLFF.

The rearrangement joins TRBV24-1 to TRBJ2-1; TRBD2 matches at 8 bases. Germline values: CDR1 KGHDR, CDR2 SFDVKD. The CDR3 is 18 amino acids. The J segment lost 0 bases and the V segment lost 7 bases, leaving 13 bases of the junction unmatched. CDR3 DNA sequence: TGTGCCACCAGCCAAAGGGGCGGGGGGCCCGCCTCCTACAATGAGCAGTTCTTC. This sequence encodes CATSQRGGGPASYNEQFF.

The chain combines TRBV23-1 with TRBJ1-2; TRBD1 aligns across 9 bases. TRBV23-1 carries the ORF label, with uncertain function. CDR3 length equals 13 residues. The trim removed 3 bases at V and 10 bases at J, leaving 6 bases unmatched. CDR3 nucleotide sequence: TGCGCCAGCAGTCATAGGGGACAGGGTGACTACACCTTC. This gives the protein CASSHRGQGDYTF.

This chain links TRBV24-1 with TRBJ1-2, with a tentative D call TRBD1 (6 bases). The CDR3 contains 15 residues. Germline values: CDR1 KGHDR, CDR2 SFDVKD. The V end was cut by 3 bases, the J end by 8 bases, with 18 bases between. CDR3 in DNA: TGTGCCACCAGTGATCAAAAGACCCCGGGGGGCGGCTACACCTTC. This encodes CATSDQKTPGGGYTF.

The chain carries TRBV24-1 and TRBJ1-5; 9 nucleotides agree with TRBD1. Germline V gene sequence: CDR1 KGHDR, CDR2 SFDVKD. Trimming removed 3 bases from V and 1 base from J; junction bases left unmatched: 3. This CDR3 has 16 amino acids. CDR3: CATSDHRGPSNQPQHF. CDR3 DNA: TGTGCCACCAGTGATCACAGGGGGCCGAGCAATCAGCCCCAGCATTTT.

The chain couples TRBV6-6 to TRBJ1-1; 7 nucleotides match TRBD1. V lost 6 bases to trimming and J lost 8 bases; unmatched junction nucleotides: 9. Germline V gene data show CDR1 as MNHNY and CDR2 as SVGAGI (reference sequence). This CDR3 has 13 amino acids. The DNA for the CDR3 is TGTGCCAGCAGGGACAGGCGAGATCGGGAAGCTTTCTTT. Amino acids: CASRDRRDREAFF.

The chain has TRBV6-2 or TRBV6-3 and TRBJ2-7; 9 bases are a match to TRBD1. The J segment lost 3 bases and the V segment lost 2 bases, leaving 2 bases of the junction unmatched. Germline assignment: CDR1 MNHEY and CDR2 SVGEGT. The CDR3 contains 14 residues. The CDR3: CASSYGGQGYEQYV. DNA for the CDR3: TGTGCCAGCAGTTACGGGGGACAGGGCTACGAGCAGTACGTC.

The chain employs TRBV29-1 and TRBJ1-6, with D possibly matching TRBD1 (5 bases). The V gene's germline CDR1 is SQVTM and CDR2 ANQGSEA. CDR3 size: 13 residues. The CDR3 region has the DNA TGCAAGATGGGGACTCCGTCGCATTCACCCCTCCACTTT. Translation gives CKMGTPSHSPLHF.

The chain links TRBV5-1 to TRBJ1-6, with a weak D call TRBD1 (5 bases). Trimming left V 3 bases short and J 6 bases short, with 13 bases between. CDR3 size: 15 residues. CDR1 is SGHRS, CDR2 YFSETQ, per germline. As DNA, the CDR3 is TGCGCCAGCAGCTCCACCGGGACTATTAATTCACCCCTCCACTTT. Translating gives CASSSTGTINSPLHF.

In the case of this clone: Other DNA sequences in this sample translate to the same CDR3. The chain recombines TRBV2 with TRBJ1-5, with 8 bases lining up with TRBD1. V gave up 5 bases and J gave up 2 bases; unmatched junction bases: 5. Germline lookup yields CDR1 SNHLY and CDR2 FYNNEI. The CDR3 totals 15 residues. The CDR3 reads CASSKGQGGNQPQHF. The CDR3 coding sequence is TGTGCCAGCAGTAAAGGACAGGGTGGCAATCAGCCCCAGCATTTT. The variable domain in full, completed from reference TRBV2 and TRBJ1-5, reads EPEVTQTPSHQVTQMGQEVILRCVPISNHLYFYWYRQILGQKVEFLVSFYNNEISEKSEIFDDQFSVERPDGSNFTLKIRSTKLEDSAMYFCASSKGQGGNQPQHFGDGTRLSIL.

V is TRBV24-1 and J is TRBJ2-3, with D perhaps TRBD1 (5 bases). V was clipped by 2 bases and J by 10 bases, with 12 bases between them. CDR1 is KGHDR, CDR2 SFDVKD, per germline. This CDR3 region has 13 residues. CDR3 coding DNA: TGTGCCACCAGTGATTCAGGGTTTCAGCCGCAGTATTTT. Its translation is CATSDSGFQPQYF.

V gene TRBV11-2 combines with J gene TRBJ1-6; D may be TRBD1 (5 bases). The CDR3 covers 16 residues. From germline, CDR1 is SGHAT and CDR2 FQNNGV. Trimming stripped 3 bases from V and 4 bases from J, with 13 bases between. The CDR3 DNA follows: TGTGCCAGCAGCTTGGGGCAGTTCGAATATAATTCACCCCTCCACTTT. Protein product: CASSLGQFEYNSPLHF.

The V call is TRBV24-1, the J call TRBJ2-2, with D possibly matching TRBD1 (6 bases). This CDR3 spans 13 amino acids. CDR1 and CDR2 (germline): KGHDR, SFDVKD. V lost 7 bases, J lost 5 bases, and 10 bases lay in between. CDR3 sequence reads: CATRLGGTGELFF. CDR3 bases: TGTGCCACCAGATTAGGGGGTACCGGGGAGCTGTTTTTT.

The chain uses TRBV18 and TRBJ2-7; unclear D gene. Trimming removed 3 bases from V and 2 bases from J, with 8 bases in between. This CDR3 region has 13 residues. CDR1 and CDR2 (germline): KGHSH, LQKENI. This CDR3 reads CASSPTNTYEQYF. In DNA form, the CDR3 reads TGTGCCAGCTCACCCACGAACACCTACGAGCAGTACTTC. Together with reference TRBV18 and TRBJ2-7, the CDR3 gives the full variable domain: NAGVMQNPRHLVRRRGQEARLRCSPMKGHSHVYWYRQLPEEGLKFMVYLQKENIIDESGMPKERFSAEFPKEGPSILRIQQVVRGDSAAYFCASSPTNTYEQYFGPGTRLTVT.

This clone has just one count. V and J are TRBV12-3 or TRBV12-4 and TRBJ2-3, with a tentative D call TRBD1 (6 bases). The V and J ends lost 7 bases and 1 base respectively, with 6 bases between them. The CDR3 sequence is 12 residues long. This CDR3 reads CASNRGTDTQYF. The CDR3 bases are TGTGCCAGCAACAGGGGCACAGATACGCAGTATTTT.

The chain recombines TRBV6-5 with TRBJ2-7; 12 bases are shared with TRBD1. Germline V gene data show CDR1 as MNHEY and CDR2 as SVGAGI. V shed 4 bases, J shed 7 bases, and the junction held 5 bases outside the gene matches. This CDR3 comprises 14 residues. The CDR3 DNA sequence: TGTGCCAGCAGTTGGGACAGGGGGCTCGGAGAGCAGTACTTC. Residues: CASSWDRGLGEQYF.

This chain joins TRBV4-1 and TRBJ2-2; TRBD2 is a possible D gene (5 bases). The germline V and J ends were trimmed by 4 bases and 5 bases, with 17 bases remaining between them. Germline V gene data show CDR1 as MGHRA and CDR2 as YSYEKL. This CDR3 is 16 amino acids long. CDR3 nucleotides: TGCGCCAGCAGCCTCGGACGGGCTCGGGGTACCGGGGAGCTGTTTTTT. It encodes CASSLGRARGTGELFF.

This chain uses TRBV6-1 with TRBJ2-3, with D maybe TRBD1 (6 bases). V was trimmed by 3 bases and J by 13 bases, leaving 14 bases between them. This CDR3 has 12 residues. CDR1 is MNHNS and CDR2 is SASEGT in the germline V gene. This CDR3 reads CASSERQYREYF. The CDR3 DNA sequence: TGTGCCAGCAGTGAGCGACAGTACAGGGAGTATTTT.

This rearrangement joins TRBV6-5 to TRBJ1-2; D gene uncertain. The CDR3 consists of 15 residues. With 2 bases removed from V and 0 bases from J, the gap between germline ends came to 10 bases. Germline-derived CDR1 and CDR2 are MNHEY and SVGAGI. The CDR3 loop reads CASSYGGRTNYGYTF. Written as DNA, the CDR3 is TGTGCCAGCAGTTACGGCGGCAGAACTAACTATGGCTACACCTTC.

The chain carries TRBV29-1 and TRBJ1-1, with TRBD1 identical over 7 bases. J lost 8 bases, V lost 6 bases, and 6 bases had no gene match. The CDR3 sequence is 11 residues long. Germline V gene lookup returns CDR1 SQVTM and CDR2 ANQGSEA. The CDR3 bases are TGCAGCGTCACGAGACAGGGAGAAGCTTTCTTT. It specifies CSVTRQGEAFF.

This clone has only a few counts. The chain has TRBV5-6 and TRBJ2-5; 7 nucleotides line up with TRBD1. V gave up 7 bases and J gave up 2 bases; unmatched junction bases: 14. Germline loops: CDR1 SGHDT, CDR2 YYEEEE. The CDR3 totals 16 residues. CDR3 amino acids: CASVKRMTGNQETQYF. The CDR3 coding sequence is TGTGCCAGCGTTAAGCGAATGACAGGGAATCAAGAGACCCAGTACTTC.

The chain recombines TRBV29-1 with TRBJ1-2; 8 bases are shared with TRBD1. J was trimmed by 6 bases and V by 2 bases; bases with no gene match: 14. The CDR3 sequence is 16 residues long. Germline lookup yields CDR1 SQVTM and CDR2 ANQGSEA. The CDR3 coding sequence is TGCAGCGTTGAAAGGGCACCGGGACAGGAGGCGGATGGCTACACCTTC. It translates to CSVERAPGQEADGYTF.

In this sample, this clone turned up many times. CDR3 in amino acids: CASSQGMSYNSPLHF. The DNA for the CDR3 is TGTGCCAGCAGCCAGGGGATGTCGTATAATTCACCCCTCCACTTT. V and J are TRBV7-2 and TRBJ1-6, with D tentatively TRBD1 (6 bases). The germline gives CDR1 SGHTA, CDR2 FQGNSA. Deletions cut 5 bases from V and 4 bases from J, with 12 bases between. The CDR3 has 15 residues.

On this clone: The same CDR3 can be traced to other DNA sequences in this sample. The V gene is TRBV11-2, the J gene TRBJ2-1, with D tentatively TRBD1 (5 bases). Germline V gene data show CDR1 as SGHAT and CDR2 as FQNNGV. This CDR3 is 14 amino acids long. Trimming removed 2 bases at V and 2 bases at J, with 7 bases between. The chain's CDR3 is CASSLTGTYNEQFF. In nucleotides, the CDR3 is TGTGCCAGCAGCTTAACAGGCACCTACAATGAGCAGTTCTTC.

The rearrangement joins TRBV7-8 to TRBJ1-5; the D gene is possibly TRBD1 (6 bases). V lost 5 bases and J lost 0, with 11 bases in between. The CDR3 is 15 amino acids. Germline-derived CDR1 and CDR2 are SGHVS and FQNEAQ. The DNA of the CDR3 is TGTGCCAGCAGCGGACAGACCGATAGCAATCAGCCCCAGCATTTT. Its translation is CASSGQTDSNQPQHF.